These T cell receptor beta chains were read from a single sample in a study of blood T cell repertoires in COVID-19. Measured with immunoSEQ multiplex PCR; TCRdb has only the in-frame clones, and not every one. The sample has about 330,000 clones, approximately 86% seen once. The sequenced material came from peripheral blood. The receptors were sampled from a man younger than 45 with COVID-19, enrolled during active disease. Each CDR3 is given with its conserved first and last residue. A D gene is named only where the DNA matches it firmly. Some rows mark clone size as missing; the rest say once, few, many or name a class of expanded clone.

abundance,d_gene,len,j_gene,v_gene,CDR3nt,CDR3aa
-,TRBD1,17,TRBJ1-6,TRBV13,TGTGCCAGCAGCCTGGGACAGGGAAGCGTTCTTAATTCACCCCTCCACTTT,CASSLGQGSVLNSPLHF
few,-,14,TRBJ2-1,TRBV27,TGTGCCAGCAGCCCCTATGACAGATACAATGAGCAGTTCTTC,CASSPYDRYNEQFF
-,-,16,TRBJ1-2,TRBV7-2,TGTGCCAGCAGCTTAGAGGGTGAGACAGAGACATATGGCTACACCTTC,CASSLEGETETYGYTF
-,-,12,TRBJ1-1,TRBV7-2,TGTGCCAGCAGCCCGACAGTGACCGAAGCTTTCTTT,CASSPTVTEAFF
-,-,15,TRBJ2-1,TRBV11-3,TGTGCCAGCAGCTTAGATCGGGGTGGATGGAATGAGCAGTTCTTC,CASSLDRGGWNEQFF
-,TRBD1,15,TRBJ1-5,TRBV19,TGTGCCAGTAGGTACGGGACAGGGGGCTTTCAGCCCCAGCATTTT,CASRYGTGGFQPQHF
-,-,15,TRBJ2-1,TRBV18,TGTGCCAGCTCACCACCGTTTCGCGGGGACAATGAGCAGTTCTTC,CASSPPFRGDNEQFF
-,-,17,TRBJ1-6,TRBV27,TGTGCCAGCAGTTTATGGTCCGGCGGTAGCTATAATTCACCCCTCCACTTT,CASSLWSGGSYNSPLHF
-,-,14,TRBJ2-2,TRBV27,TGTGCCTCCAAAGACTACAACCACGCCGGGGAGCTGTTTTTT,CASKDYNHAGELFF
few,-,13,TRBJ1-3,TRBV30,TGTGCCCTAGGCTTGCAAATTGGAAACACCATATATTTT,CALGLQIGNTIYF
-,TRBD2,14,TRBJ2-7,TRBV18,TGTGCCAGCTCATCCGGGACTAGTACCTACGAGCAGTACTTC,CASSSGTSTYEQYF